This TCR beta chain came from a study of cytomegalovirus exposure and HLA in healthy donors. This CDR3 region has 14 residues. V dropped 1 base and J dropped 5; count of bases not matched to a gene: 1. Germline V gene data show CDR1 as SGHTA and CDR2 as FQGNSA. Primers for the PCR totalled 60 Vbeta and 13 Jbeta. Measured with immunoSEQ multiplex PCR; TCRdb has only the in-frame clones, and not every one. The sample yields about 180,000 clones, about three quarters seen once. Healthy individuals who donated bone marrow served as the donors. This TCR derives from a young man in good health and CMV-seronegative. The sequencing input was PBMCs. The V gene is TRBV7-2, the J gene TRBJ1-4; 7 bases agree with TRBD1. In DNA, the CDR3 is TGTGCCAGCAGCTTAGACAGGGGAAATGAAAAACTGTTTTTT. This codes for CASSLDRGNEKLFF.